This T cell receptor beta chain was sequenced during a study of CD8+ T cells in alopecia areata (dated by TCRdb to the late 2010s). General notes on the study: The treated patients, all with moderate-to-severe alopecia areata, were enrolled in an open-label pilot trial of oral tofacitinib given at 5 to 10 mg twice daily. TCRbeta CDR3 regions were amplified by immunoSEQ multiplex PCR with 35 Vbeta forward and 13 Jbeta reverse primers. The RNA source kit depended on sample type: the PAXgene miRNA kit for fixed scalp, the miRNeasy kit for PBMCs, and the RNeasy kit for mouse skin. The SALT score, which quantifies the percentage of affected scalp surface area, was used to measure disease severity in treated patients. Patients received tofacitinib for 6 to 18 months and were then followed off drug for 6 months to check for delayed response and recurrence. Tofacitinib-treated patients had biopsies at baseline and at 4 and 24 weeks of treatment, with a later scalp biopsy in several patients. Human TCRbeta sequencing covered scalp tissue and sorted CD4+ and CD8+ peripheral blood T cells from patchy and totalis/universalis alopecia areata patients and healthy controls. Clonality in the scalp was compared among normal scalp (n=4), patchy alopecia areata scalp (n=8), and alopecia totalis/universalis scalp (n=8). The study used high-throughput TCRbeta sequencing to examine T cell clonal expansion in alopecia areata, in both the C3H/HeJ mouse model and human patients.

The sample's time point, from its label and the paper: around 24 weeks on oral tofacitinib. This specimen's treatment or condition label, interpreted: oral pan-JAK inhibitor, 5-10 mg twice daily. From alopecia areata patients, peripheral blood was collected along with lesional scalp punch biopsies. PBMCs were separated by density centrifugation and stained for CD3, CD4 and CD8, after which CD4+ and CD8+ T cells were sorted on a FACSAria. Regarding this clone: The target of this receptor is not known. No base-level quality is on record; no much larger clone is a single base apart.

The library was obtained by the immunoSEQ multiplex PCR assay. To provide template for TCR sequencing, every sample had RNA extracted and reverse transcribed into cDNA. SuperScript III was used to make first-strand cDNA, primed with a 2:1 mix of oligo-dT and random hexamers. A synthetic immune receptor repertoire was used to measure amplification bias, and any remaining bias was corrected computationally. Turning to the authors' computational methods: After raw reads were preprocessed to remove errors, the CDR3 was defined following IMGT conventions as running from the conserved cysteine to phenylalanine. Clonality was computed as 1 minus the Shannon entropy, with the entropy normalized by log2 of the number of productive unique TCRs. CD4 or CD8 identity of scalp clones was inferred by cross-referencing scalp TCRbeta sequences with sorted blood CD4 and CD8 repertoires. TCRdb mirrors the immuneACCESS table, restricted to in-frame sequences. Some clones are absent from its copies; in checked studies, under half trace to an unresolved V gene, and the reason for the others is unknown. For V, J and clone size, that table is used; D and trimming come from the DNA. This sample gives around 190,000 clones in total; approximately 57% of them show up just once. The ten largest account for around 0.92% of the sample.

The CDR3 has 13 amino acids, counting the end cysteine and phenylalanine. Only the CDR3 region is kept as DNA, spanning 39 bases read in frame from base 1. Looking up the germline V gene yields CDR1 SQVTM and CDR2 ANQGSEA. Between the V and J ends, shortened by 3 bases and 0 bases respectively, the junction contains 8 bases. Paper-wide results and their limitations: Many expanded lesional clones persisted in scalp and blood during tofacitinib treatment, which may partly explain relapse after stopping treatment. Scalp TCR repertoire analysis is complicated because resident alphabeta T cells in normal human skin are also sequenced, whereas mouse skin is dominated by gammadelta T cells. Shared TCR sequences between patients were less evident than in mice, which may be partly attributable to HLA diversity in the patient population. Higher clonality and more expanded CD8+ clones were observed in lesional scalp than in normal scalp, particularly in alopecia totalis/universalis, a finding suggestive of antigenic drive. Because the treated cohort was small and included a single nonresponder, larger studies are needed to assess links between baseline CD8+ expansion and response. With tofacitinib, both scalp clonality and the number of expanded CD8+ clones among the top 100 scalp clones went down significantly.

The V and J genes are TRBV29-1 and TRBJ1-1; the D gene is not confidently resolved. This clonotype was sampled from a human donor with alopecia areata. Sequencing used CD4+ T cells sorted from blood, obtained at week 24, from a patient treated with tofacitinib. The CDR3 loop reads CSVERFMNTEAFF. The bases read TGCAGCGTTGAGAGATTCATGAACACTGAAGCTTTCTTT.